Included here is one TCR beta chain sequence, with context. Other DNA sequences within the sample encode an identical CDR3. Assay used: immunoSEQ multiplex PCR; TCRdb lists only in-frame clones, some missing. The sample records 170,000 or so clones, approximately 90% being singletons. This record comes from a study of T cell responses to AZD1222 COVID-19 vaccine. The CDR3 is made up of 16 amino acids. Germline lookup yields CDR1 LGHDT and CDR2 YNNKEL (reference sequence). The V gene end was trimmed by 4 bases and the J gene end by 7 bases; junction bases not matched to a gene: 7. The chain links TRBV3-1 (or the pseudogene TRBV3-2) to TRBJ2-5; 15 bases align to TRBD2. The sample here was peripheral blood, taken on day 0 of AZD1222 vaccination. The TCR was taken from an adult in good health. CDR3 in amino acids: CASSPGLAGGGGTQYF. CDR3 bases: TGTGCCAGCAGCCCCGGACTAGCGGGGGGGGGCGGGACCCAGTACTTC.